This TCR beta chain was captured in a study of blood T cell repertoires in COVID-19. Overall study context: The samples span acute and convalescent COVID-19 from the United States, Italy and Spain. PBMCs, B-cell-depleted T cells, or T cells were the source of the cDNA or gDNA that made up the material.

V lost 5 bases, J lost 1 base, and 11 bases lay in between. CDR1 SGHTA and CDR2 FQGNSA come from the germline V gene. The CDR3 is made up of 14 amino acids. Measured with immunoSEQ multiplex PCR; TCRdb has only the in-frame clones, and not every one. The repertoire holds some 320,000 clones, with 85% as singletons. In its sample, this clone was seen a few times. Recruits, aged about 18 to 90 years, lived in 20 to 30 US areas. People in the exposed group encountered a COVID-19 case within 2 weeks before entering the study. Sequenced input: PBMCs or T cells enriched from blood (not recorded which). The J gene is TRBJ2-5, the V gene TRBV7-2; D perhaps matches TRBD1 (6 bases). This TCR was sampled from a woman aged 25-40 years who had been exposed to COVID-19. The CDR3 loop is CASSPRQVQETQYF. The CDR3 coding sequence is TGTGCCAGCAGCCCCCGACAGGTCCAAGAGACCCAGTACTTC.